This T cell receptor (beta chain) stems from a study of cytomegalovirus exposure and HLA in healthy donors. Study-level points and caveats: Because they were indistinguishable, some V segments, including TRBV6-2 and TRBV6-3, were excluded. TCR beta sequences reportedly predicted the HLA-A and HLA-B alleles of most subjects accurately. CMV antigen specificity of three CMV-associated chains was confirmed in vitro. It emerged from a later analysis that several of the most significant clusters appeared to be linked to common viral pathogens.

Concerning this clone: The target antigen is unknown.

Amplification used 60 Vbeta primers and 13 Jbeta primers. The table came from immunoSEQ multiplex PCR; TCRdb's copy has only in-frame clones and leaves some out. Of about 160,000 clones in the sample, 60% to 85% were seen once. V lost 0 bases and J lost 4; bases outside the gene matches: 7. There are 16 residues in the CDR3. Sequenced: PBMCs. V usage is TRBV23-1 and J usage is TRBJ2-5; TRBD1 aligns across 8 bases. TRBV23-1 is marked as an open reading frame, function uncertain. The source is a man aged 25 to 45 in good health and CMV-seropositive. The CDR3 region has the DNA TGCGCCAGCAGTCAATCAGCGACAGGGGTGAGAGAGACCCAGTACTTC. Translating gives CASSQSATGVRETQYF.